The 26 T cell receptor beta chains below come from one sample, sequenced in a study of CD8+ T cells in alopecia areata. In each case, RNA was isolated and then reverse transcribed into cDNA as the sequencing template. This table comes from immunoSEQ multiplex PCR, and its TCRdb copy is limited to in-frame clones, with some not included. This sample has 200,000 or so clones, with 58% found just once. Treatment of the sample: oral pan-JAK inhibitor, 5-10 mg twice daily. This specimen consisted of CD4+ T cells sorted from blood, obtained at week 24, from a patient treated with tofacitinib. The receptors stem from a human donor with alopecia areata.

The genes are TRBV5-1 and TRBJ2-6, with D perhaps TRBD1 (5 bases). The CDR3 extends over 18 amino acids. The V end was cut by 7 bases, the J end by 0 bases, with 20 bases between. The germline V gene encodes CDR1 SGHRS and CDR2 YFSETQ. DNA for the CDR3: TGCGCCAGCTCAAATACAGGCCACCATTCCTCTGGGGCCAACGTCCTGACTTTC. Protein: CASSNTGHHSSGANVLTF.

This chain links TRBV4-1 with TRBJ2-5; 13 bases map to TRBD2. Germline CDR1 and CDR2: MGHRA and YSYEKL. The CDR3 is made up of 19 amino acids. Losses at the gene ends were 0 bases for V and 7 bases for J; bases not matched to a gene: 14. The CDR3 loop reads CASSQESELAGGQLGTQYF. The CDR3, as DNA: TGCGCCAGCAGCCAAGAGTCGGAACTAGCGGGGGGGCAGCTGGGGACCCAGTACTTC.

The chain has TRBV15 and TRBJ1-1; unclear D gene. The ends were cut back, 0 bases at V and 0 bases at J, with 8 bases in the middle. Looked up from germline, CDR1 is LNHNV and CDR2 is YYDKDF (reference sequence). This CDR3 comprises 15 residues. DNA of the CDR3: TGTGCCACCAGCAGAGATCGACTTTTGAACACTGAAGCTTTCTTT. This encodes CATSRDRLLNTEAFF. Full variable domain (outside the CDR3, taken from reference TRBV15 and TRBJ1-1): DAMVIQNPRYQVTQFGKPVTLSCSQTLNHNVMYWYQQKSSQAPKLLFHYYDKDFNNEADTPDNFQSRRPNTSFCFLDIRSPGLGDTAMYLCATSRDRLLNTEAFFGQGTRLTVV.

This chain uses TRBV5-1 with TRBJ2-1, with 10 positions matching TRBD2. In germline, CDR1 is SGHRS, CDR2 YFSETQ. The CDR3 has 15 amino acids. V lost 4 bases, J lost 7 bases, and 8 bases stayed unmatched. The CDR3, as DNA: TGCGCCAGCAGCGTCCGGCTAGCGGGAGCTAATGAGCAGTTCTTC. As protein: CASSVRLAGANEQFF.

The chain recombines TRBV5-1 with TRBJ1-2, with TRBD1 matching 8 bases. The CDR3 is 14 residues long. Looked up from germline, CDR1 is SGHRS and CDR2 is YFSETQ. V lost 6 bases and J lost 2; bases outside the gene matches: 6. In DNA form, the CDR3 reads TGCGCCAGCAAAGAACAGGGGGGAAACTATGGCTACACCTTC. Its translation is CASKEQGGNYGYTF.

The rearrangement joins TRBV6-5 to TRBJ2-7; 8 bases fit TRBD1. Gene TRBJ2-5 matches the end of the DNA better, so the J call may be wrong. Germline values: CDR1 MNHEY, CDR2 SVGAGI. The CDR3 runs to 14 residues. The CDR3 spells CASSGQGISETQYF. CDR3 coding DNA: TGTGCCAGCAGTGGACAGGGAATTTCGGAGACCCAGTACTTC.

The chain uses TRBV5-1 and TRBJ2-7; 11 bases match TRBD2. Germline values: CDR1 SGHRS, CDR2 YFSETQ. The trim removed 0 bases at V and 2 bases at J, leaving 7 bases unmatched. The CDR3 runs to 17 residues. The CDR3 protein is CASSLGLAGSQAYEQYF. CDR3 nucleotide sequence: TGCGCCAGCAGCTTGGGACTAGCGGGATCACAGGCCTACGAGCAGTACTTC.

This clone was counted a few times. The rearrangement links TRBV25-1 to TRBJ2-5, with 7 bases that match TRBD2. CDR3 length: 16 amino acids. CDR1 MGHDK and CDR2 SYGVNS come from the germline V gene. V shed 3 bases and J 5 bases; nucleotides not matched to a gene: 12. The CDR3 DNA follows: TGTGCCAGCAGTGACCCCCGGGCGGGAGTTCTCGAGACCCAGTACTTC. As protein: CASSDPRAGVLETQYF.

This clone was seen more than once but under ten times. The identical CDR3 is also encoded by other nucleotide sequences in the sample. The chain combines TRBV5-1 with TRBJ2-3; 9 bases align to TRBD1. The V segment lost 4 bases and the J segment 3 bases; nucleotides outside the gene matches: 3. Germline V gene lookup returns CDR1 SGHRS and CDR2 YFSETQ. The CDR3 contains 14 residues. The CDR3 DNA sequence: TGCGCCAGCAGCCCGGGACAGGGAACAGATACGCAGTATTTT. This gives the protein CASSPGQGTDTQYF.

The chain recombines TRBV30 with TRBJ2-5; D is uncertain. Trimming left V 2 bases short and J 5 bases short, with 18 bases between. CDR1 and CDR2 (germline): GTSNPN, SVGIG (reference sequence). The CDR3 totals 15 residues. CDR3 nucleotides: TGTGCCTGGAGTTTCATGACAAACAGTCAGGAGACCCAGTACTTC. Translated: CAWSFMTNSQETQYF.

The sample holds a few counts of this clone. The V gene is TRBV7-2, the J gene TRBJ1-5, with D perhaps TRBD1 (5 bases). The CDR3 has 14 residues. Germline CDR1 and CDR2: SGHTA and FQGNSA. The germline V and J ends were trimmed by 4 bases and 6 bases, with 13 bases remaining between them. CDR3 region: CASSWDPGGQPQHF. DNA for the CDR3: TGTGCCAGCAGCTGGGACCCTGGGGGTCAGCCCCAGCATTTT.

The chain carries TRBV5-6 and TRBJ2-1; TRBD1 or TRBD2 may be the D gene (5 bases each). The V gene lost 4 bases and the J gene lost 9 bases, with 17 bases spanning the gap. Germline-derived CDR1 and CDR2 are SGHDT and YYEEEE. The CDR3 is 14 residues long. This chain's CDR3 is CASSQRDGGAEQFF. The CDR3 nucleotides are TGTGCCAGCAGCCAACGGGACGGCGGTGCTGAGCAGTTCTTC.

This clone has only a few counts. The genes are TRBV4-1 and TRBJ1-2; D remains ambiguous. V dropped 3 bases and J dropped 6 bases, with 8 bases sitting between them. This CDR3 is 12 amino acids long. Germline V CDR1 and CDR2: MGHRA, YSYEKL. As DNA, the CDR3 is TGCGCCAGCAGCCAGGACGTAAATGGCTACACCTTC. Protein sequence: CASSQDVNGYTF.

The genes are TRBV11-2 and TRBJ1-3; 8 nucleotides match TRBD1. There are 16 residues in the CDR3. V dropped 6 bases and J dropped 0; count of bases not matched to a gene: 7. Germline CDR1 reads SGHAT; CDR2 reads FQNNGV. The CDR3 region has the DNA TGTGCCAGCAGTGGAGGACAGGGACGCTCTGGAAACACCATATATTTT. Its translation: CASSGGQGRSGNTIYF.

CDR3 bases: TGTGCCACCAAACGGACAGCCACGAACACTGAAGCTTTCTTT. Protein product: CATKRTATNTEAFF. V and J are TRBV7-3 and TRBJ1-1, with D possibly matching TRBD1 (6 bases). This CDR3 spans 14 amino acids. CDR1 is SGHTA and CDR2 is FQGTGA in the germline V gene. V dropped 10 bases and J dropped 1 base, with 16 bases sitting between them.

The chain recombines TRBV5-1 with TRBJ1-2; a possible D gene is TRBD1 (5 bases). With 1 base removed from V and 8 bases from J, the gap between germline ends came to 9 bases. Per the germline V gene, CDR1 is SGHRS and CDR2 is YFSETQ. This CDR3 comprises 12 residues. The CDR3 nucleotides are TGCGCCAGCAGCTTGCAAGGGGACGGCTACACCTTC. Translation gives CASSLQGDGYTF.

This sequence joins TRBV30 and TRBJ1-2, with D perhaps TRBD1 (5 bases). V was shortened by 0 bases and J by 3 bases, with 14 bases between the two germline ends. The CDR3 has 15 amino acids. Germline-derived CDR1 and CDR2 are GTSNPN and SVGIG (reference sequence). The CDR3 DNA sequence: TGTGCCTGGAGTGTATTGATGGTGGGGCACTATGGCTACACCTTC. It encodes CAWSVLMVGHYGYTF.

The CDR3 protein is CAWRTRSGELFF. CDR3 bases: TGTGCCTGGAGGACACGCAGCGGGGAGCTGTTTTTT. The J gene is TRBJ2-2, the V gene TRBV30; D is unclear. CDR3 length equals 12 residues. Germline CDR1 GTSNPN, CDR2 SVGIG (reference sequence). V lost 3 bases to trimming and J lost 7 bases, with 9 bases between them. Drawing the rest from reference TRBV30 and TRBJ2-2, the complete variable domain is SQTIHQWPATLVQPVGSPLSLECTVEGTSNPNLYWYRQAAGRGLQLLFYSVGIGQISSEVPQNLSASRPQDRQFILSSKKLLLSDSGFYLCAWRTRSGELFFGEGSRLTVL.

CDR3 nucleotide sequence: TGTGCCAGCAGCTTGGAGGGACAGGGGAGGATGGCTTTCTTT. The encoded protein is CASSLEGQGRMAFF. This sequence joins TRBV5-6 and TRBJ1-1, with 10 nucleotides matching TRBD1. Germline values: CDR1 SGHDT, CDR2 YYEEEE. After removal of 0 bases from V and 11 bases from J, the junction contained 7 bases not matched to a gene. This CDR3 spans 14 amino acids.

The chain combines TRBV5-1 with TRBJ1-2, with D unresolved. With 0 bases removed from V and 4 bases from J, the gap between germline ends came to 7 bases. The CDR3 sequence is 13 residues long. Germline V gives CDR1 SGHRS, CDR2 YFSETQ. In DNA form, the CDR3 reads TGCGCCAGCAGCTTGGAGGGAACCTATGGCTACACCTTC. Translation: CASSLEGTYGYTF.

The rearrangement uses TRBV29-1 and TRBJ2-7; 8 bases match TRBD1. The CDR3 covers 13 residues. From germline, CDR1 is SQVTM and CDR2 ANQGSEA. V lost 4 bases to trimming and J lost 7 bases; unmatched junction nucleotides: 9. CDR3 residues: CSVARQGAQEQYF. The CDR3 nucleotides are TGCAGCGTTGCCAGGCAGGGGGCGCAAGAGCAGTACTTC.

This sequence joins TRBV6-5 and TRBJ2-3, with D perhaps matching TRBD2 (6 bases). CDR1 and CDR2 from the germline V gene are MNHEY and SVGAGI. The CDR3 consists of 14 residues. V was pared by 8 bases and J by 6 bases, with 18 bases between. The CDR3 nucleotides are TGTGCCAGCCTCCGGGACTGGGAAGTGGATACGCAGTATTTT. Translating it yields CASLRDWEVDTQYF.

This clone occurred a few times. The gene calls are TRBV7-9 and TRBJ2-3, with D uncertain. Germline CDR1 SEHNR, CDR2 FQNEAQ (reference sequence). This CDR3 has 17 residues. Deletions cut 5 bases from V and 3 bases from J, with 21 bases between. The DNA for the CDR3 is TGTGCCAGCAGCCCCTCTAGTCTGAGGCGGCCGACAGATACGCAGTATTTT. It specifies CASSPSSLRRPTDTQYF.

The chain employs TRBV11-2 and TRBJ1-6; D call uncertain. CDR1 is SGHAT and CDR2 is FQNNGV in the germline V gene. Trimming took 0 bases from V and 10 from J, leaving 10 bases between them. The CDR3 consists of 14 residues. CDR3 region: CASSLDPGSSPLHF. CDR3 nucleotide sequence: TGTGCCAGCAGCTTAGACCCAGGTTCCTCACCCCTCCACTTT.

This chain links TRBV21-1 with TRBJ2-5; the table gives TRBD2 as D, unverified against the DNA. TRBV21-1 is termed a pseudogene. CDR3 length: 15 amino acids. The CDR3: CASSIFHLGRETQYF. The CDR3 DNA reads TGTGCCAGCAGCATTTTCCACCTAGGCCGGGAGACCCAGTACTTC.

V is TRBV4-1 and J is TRBJ2-2; 10 bases align to TRBD2. The CDR3 consists of 20 residues. Germline V gene sequence: CDR1 MGHRA, CDR2 YSYEKL. Unmatched junction bases numbered 18, after V lost 4 bases and J lost 4 bases. The CDR3 is CASSPRKSSGSLFPTGELFF. CDR3 DNA sequence: TGCGCCAGCAGCCCAAGGAAGTCTAGCGGGAGTCTTTTCCCCACCGGGGAGCTGTTTTTT.